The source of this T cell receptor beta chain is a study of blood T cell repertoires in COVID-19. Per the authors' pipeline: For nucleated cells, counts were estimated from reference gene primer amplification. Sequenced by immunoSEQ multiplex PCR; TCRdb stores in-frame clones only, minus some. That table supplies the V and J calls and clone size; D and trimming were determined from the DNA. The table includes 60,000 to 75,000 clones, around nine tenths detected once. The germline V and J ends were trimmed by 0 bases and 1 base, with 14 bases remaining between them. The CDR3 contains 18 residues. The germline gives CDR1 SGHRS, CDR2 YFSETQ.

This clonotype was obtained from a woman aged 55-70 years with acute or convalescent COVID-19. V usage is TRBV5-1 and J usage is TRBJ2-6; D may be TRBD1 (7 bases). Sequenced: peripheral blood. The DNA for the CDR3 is TGCGCCAGCAGCTTGGGCGGGACAGTAGAATCTGGGGCCAACGTCCTGACTTTC. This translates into CASSLGGTVESGANVLTF.